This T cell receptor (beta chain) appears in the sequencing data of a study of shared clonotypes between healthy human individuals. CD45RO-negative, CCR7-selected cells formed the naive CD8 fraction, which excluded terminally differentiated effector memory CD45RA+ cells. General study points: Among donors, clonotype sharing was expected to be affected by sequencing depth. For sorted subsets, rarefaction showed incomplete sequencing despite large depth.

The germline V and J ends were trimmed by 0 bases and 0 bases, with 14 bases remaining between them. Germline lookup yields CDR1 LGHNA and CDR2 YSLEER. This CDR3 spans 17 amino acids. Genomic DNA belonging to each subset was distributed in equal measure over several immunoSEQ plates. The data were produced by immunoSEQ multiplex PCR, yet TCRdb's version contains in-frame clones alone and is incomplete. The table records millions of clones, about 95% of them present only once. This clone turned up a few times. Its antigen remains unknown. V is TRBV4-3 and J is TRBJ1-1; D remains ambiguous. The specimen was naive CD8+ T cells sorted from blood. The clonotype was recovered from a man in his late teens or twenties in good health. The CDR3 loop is CASSQDREGTMNTEAFF. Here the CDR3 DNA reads TGCGCCAGCAGCCAAGATCGAGAAGGTACCATGAACACTGAAGCTTTCTTT.